Listed here are 8 T cell receptor beta chains from one sample, sequenced in a study of T cell changes during pregnancy in multiple sclerosis. Profiling relied on immunoSEQ multiplex PCR, and the TCRdb table lists in-frame clones only, not all of them. In the table there are about 64,000 clones, about 92% of which are singletons. The sample in question was peripheral blood, obtained in the second trimester of pregnancy. The receptor set was obtained from a female donor in good health, enrolled as a control in a pregnancy study.

The chain has TRBV7-8 and TRBJ2-3; TRBD2 might be the D (5 bases). Germline V gives CDR1 SGHVS, CDR2 FQNEAQ. This CDR3 is 15 amino acids long. V shed 7 bases and J shed 0 bases, with 14 bases lying between them. The CDR3 spells CASNPYSVSTDTQYF. The CDR3 bases are TGTGCCAGCAACCCCTATAGCGTGAGCACAGATACGCAGTATTTT.

The chain combines TRBV5-1 with TRBJ2-7; TRBD2 is a possible D gene (5 bases). V lost 2 bases and J lost 2, with 14 bases in between. CDR1 and CDR2 from the germline V gene are SGHRS and YFSETQ. The CDR3 covers 15 residues. In DNA, the CDR3 is TGCGCCAGCAGCTTACCCAGCGGCCGTCCCTACGAGCAGTACTTC. Amino acids: CASSLPSGRPYEQYF.

The chain uses TRBV6-1 and TRBJ2-3; TRBD2 matches 14 bases. V lost 4 bases and J lost 4; bases outside the gene matches: 1. The CDR3 length is 15 residues. In germline, CDR1 is MNHNS, CDR2 SASEGT. The CDR3 bases are TGTGCCAGCAGTGGACTAGCGGGGGGGGCAGATACGCAGTATTTT. As protein: CASSGLAGGADTQYF.

The chain links TRBV28 to TRBJ2-1; possibly TRBD1 for D (5 bases). CDR1 MDHEN and CDR2 SYDVKM come from the germline V gene. V shed 3 bases and J shed 9 bases, with 18 bases lying between them. The CDR3 has 15 amino acids. The CDR3 spells CASSLRLTKRGEQFF. CDR3 coding DNA: TGTGCCAGCAGTTTGCGGCTAACTAAAAGGGGTGAGCAGTTCTTC.

This chain connects TRBV28 to TRBJ1-2; 7 nucleotides agree with TRBD1. The CDR3 spans 14 residues. Germline CDR1 MDHEN, CDR2 SYDVKM. V gave up 5 bases and J gave up 6 bases; unmatched junction bases: 9. In DNA, the CDR3 is TGTGCCAGCAGTCAGGGACAGCTAGTCAATGGCTACACCTTC. Protein: CASSQGQLVNGYTF.

The chain is built from TRBV27 and TRBJ2-7; tentative D call: TRBD2 (6 bases). The ends were cut back, 3 bases at V and 7 bases at J, with 13 bases in the middle. This CDR3 comprises 13 residues. Germline CDR1 reads MNHEY; CDR2 reads SMNVEV (reference sequence). CDR3 in DNA: TGTGCCAGCAGTTTGGGGGGACCAGGGGAGCAGTACTTC. Translation: CASSLGGPGEQYF.

V is TRBV19 and J is TRBJ1-1; D may be TRBD1 (6 bases). Germline V lookup: CDR1 LNHDA, CDR2 SQIVND (reference sequence). Trimming cost V 2 bases and J 6 bases, with 13 bases left between them. The CDR3 runs to 14 residues. CDR3 bases: TGTGCCAGTAGTATAAGGGGACATAGGGCTGAAGCTTTCTTT. Amino acids: CASSIRGHRAEAFF.

The chain carries TRBV18 and TRBJ2-3, with TRBD1 identical over 7 bases. The germline gives CDR1 KGHSH, CDR2 LQKENI. With V trimmed by 6 bases and J by 0 bases, 15 bases remained unmatched. This CDR3 is 18 amino acids long. The CDR3 DNA reads as TGTGCCAGCTCCTCAACCGCAGAGGGGGCTCTTAGCACAGATACGCAGTATTTT. It is translated as CASSSTAEGALSTDTQYF.